Shown below are 18 T cell receptor beta chains from a single sample sequenced in a study of immune heterogeneity within non-small cell lung tumors listed by TCRdb under 2018. These reads were obtained on a HiSeq X Ten. The TCR beta CDR3 region was amplified with a multiplex PCR system, in which a first round of approximately 10 cycles was run using 32 V-gene forward and 13 J-gene reverse primers. TCRdb handled the public reads itself, with Q25 trimming in fastp and clone calling in MiXCR, and kept productive beta chains. Here each entry gathers all rows of one CDR3 protein and keeps the most common genes and DNA. The sample has 8,000 to 13,000 distinct CDR3 sequences on record, around a sixth of them singletons. The top ten hold about 3.5% of the sample. For the TCR template, genomic DNA was extracted from bulk tumor tissue, and approximately 550 ng of gDNA was amplified for each sample. Multiple biopsies per primary tumor were taken during surgery, spaced as far apart as possible within the tumor mass. The study cohort was described as untreated and was composed of newly diagnosed NSCLC cases undergoing curative surgery.

Specimen: lung tumor tissue. The receptors were sampled from a middle-aged man with non-small cell lung cancer.

This clonotype is termed medium-sized. The genes are TRBV20-1 and TRBJ2-7; 10 positions match TRBD2. Germline V CDR1 and CDR2: DFQATT, SNEGSKA (reference sequence). The CDR3 consists of 14 residues. The J segment lost 2 bases and the V segment lost 8 bases, leaving 9 bases of the junction unmatched. CDR3 sequence (DNA): TGCAGTACCTCAGGGCTAGCGGGAGCCTACGAGCAGTACTTC. Amino acid sequence: CSTSGLAGAYEQYF.

This clonotype is labeled medium-sized. For the CDR3, the DNA is TGTGCCAGCAGTGAACTCAAGGGACAGCGATCCTTGAACACTGAAGCTTTCTTT. It yields the protein CASSELKGQRSLNTEAFF. The chain employs TRBV6-1 and TRBJ1-1, with TRBD1 matching 7 bases. V lost 2 bases to trimming and J lost 0 bases; unmatched junction nucleotides: 12. There are 18 residues in the CDR3. Germline CDR1 MNHNS, CDR2 SASEGT.

This clonotype was seen repeatedly, ten times or more. The chain is built from TRBV11-2 and TRBJ2-1; 15 bases are shared with TRBD2. The germline V gene has CDR1 SGHAT and CDR2 FQNNGV. This CDR3 region has 16 residues. Trimming cost V 5 bases and J 7 bases; bases outside gene matches: 6. This chain's CDR3 is CASSKGGLAGGNEQFF. For the CDR3, the DNA is TGTGCCAGCAGCAAGGGGGGACTAGCGGGAGGAAATGAGCAGTTCTTC.

This clonotype rates as medium-sized (0.01 to 0.1%). V usage is TRBV19 and J usage is TRBJ1-5, with D maybe TRBD1 (6 bases). The germline V and J ends were trimmed by 4 bases and 6 bases, with 13 bases remaining between them. The CDR3 extends over 14 amino acids. The germline gives CDR1 LNHDA, CDR2 SQIVND (reference sequence). The CDR3 here is CASSTTGRGQPQHF. The CDR3 nucleotides are TGTGCCAGTAGTACTACAGGGAGAGGTCAGCCCCAGCATTTT.

By sample share, this clonotype is medium-sized. The J gene is TRBJ1-6, the V gene TRBV3-1, with 8 bases identical to TRBD1. Germline-derived CDR1 and CDR2 are LGHDT and YNNKEL (reference sequence). The V gene end was trimmed by 2 bases and the J gene end by 10 bases; junction bases not matched to a gene: 7. The CDR3 is 15 amino acids. The CDR3 nucleotides read TGTGCCAGCAGCCAAATCCAGGGGGCTACGTCACCCCTCCACTTT. This gives the protein CASSQIQGATSPLHF.

This clonotype is judged medium-sized. The rearrangement uses TRBV6-1 and TRBJ2-5; 7 bases fit TRBD2. Per germline, CDR1 MNHNS and CDR2 SASEGT. V was clipped by 5 bases and J by 0 bases; unmatched bases: 6. The CDR3 length is 15 residues. The CDR3 sequence: CASSSQGGYQETQYF. The CDR3 region has the DNA TGTGCCAGCAGTTCGCAGGGAGGGTACCAAGAGACCCAGTACTTC.

In regard to this clonotype: A read error may be the cause here, since a much bigger clone is one base away. CDR3 in DNA: TGTGCCAGTAAAACTAGCGGGAGGGCCGCCGACGATGAGCAGTTCTTC. Its translation: CASKTSGRAADDEQFF. This chain links TRBV19 with TRBJ2-1, with TRBD2 matching 13 bases. Looked up from germline, CDR1 is LNHDA and CDR2 is SQIVND (reference sequence). After removal of 7 bases from V and 8 bases from J, the junction contained 11 bases not matched to a gene. This CDR3 spans 16 amino acids.

This clonotype came up many times. The rearrangement uses TRBV7-9 and TRBJ2-5, with D perhaps assigned TRBD1 or TRBD2 (6 bases each). V was pared by 1 base and J by 7 bases, with 13 bases between. The germline V gene encodes CDR1 SEHNR and CDR2 FQNEAQ (reference sequence). The CDR3 has 14 amino acids. CDR3 nucleotide sequence: TGTGCCAGCAGCTTAGACGGGGGCCTCTTGACCCAGTACTTC. Its protein product is CASSLDGGLLTQYF.

By frequency in the sample, this clonotype is medium-sized (0.01 to 0.1%). The gene calls are TRBV7-2 and TRBJ1-2; D gene ambiguous. Trimming removed 3 bases from V and 7 bases from J, with 15 bases in between. The CDR3 is 14 amino acids. The germline CDR1 and CDR2 sequences are SGHTA and FQGNSA. Written as DNA, the CDR3 is TGTGCCAGCAGCTTTGGGTTACGGGAACGTGGCTACACCTTC. Its translation is CASSFGLRERGYTF.

This clonotype was seen at least ten times. The genes are TRBV19 and TRBJ2-5; D is uncertain. CDR1 is LNHDA, CDR2 SQIVND, per germline (reference sequence). There are 14 residues in the CDR3. V shed 7 bases and J shed 4 bases, with 16 bases lying between them. CDR3 sequence (DNA): TGTGCCAGTACTAATTCGCCCAGTGGAGAGACCCAGTACTTC. It codes for CASTNSPSGETQYF.

In its sample, this clonotype was seen many times. This sequence joins TRBV7-9 and TRBJ1-1; TRBD1 matches at 7 bases. V lost 5 bases and J lost 0; bases outside the gene matches: 15. In germline, CDR1 is SEHNR, CDR2 FQNEAQ (reference sequence). CDR3 length: 18 amino acids. The CDR3 spells CASSPLTSGTALNTEAFF. The CDR3 DNA reads as TGTGCCAGCAGCCCTTTAACCTCCGGGACAGCTCTGAACACTGAAGCTTTCTTT.

There are many counts of this clonotype. This rearrangement joins TRBV15 to TRBJ2-5; D is possibly TRBD1 or TRBD2 (6 bases each). The CDR3 is 15 amino acids. V lost 0 bases and J 5 bases, leaving 13 bases between the germline ends. The germline V gene encodes CDR1 LNHNV and CDR2 YYDKDF (reference sequence). The CDR3 sequence is CATSREGGLWETQYF. CDR3 in DNA: TGTGCCACCAGCAGAGAAGGGGGGCTTTGGGAGACCCAGTACTTC.

Comment on this clonotype: This may arise from a read error, as a much more abundant clone is one base away. This chain links TRBV7-3 with TRBJ2-1; D possibly corresponds to TRBD2 (5 bases). Germline loops: CDR1 SGHTA, CDR2 FQGTGA. This CDR3 has 13 residues. CDR3 loop: CASSLSGFGEQLF. The CDR3 coding sequence is TGTGCCAGCAGCTTATCGGGGTTCGGTGAGCAGCTCTTC.

This clonotype was seen many times. V gene TRBV7-9 combines with J gene TRBJ2-7; 13 bases line up with TRBD2. Germline V gives CDR1 SEHNR, CDR2 FQNEAQ (reference sequence). The length of the CDR3 is 18 residues. The junction had 9 bases not matched to a gene; V was cut back by 4 bases and J by 0 bases. The CDR3 sequence: CASSSEGLAGWSSYEQYF. The CDR3 region has the DNA TGTGCCAGCAGCTCAGAGGGACTAGCGGGGTGGAGCTCCTACGAGCAGTACTTC.

By share, this clonotype counts as medium-sized. The chain recombines TRBV9 with TRBJ2-7, with 7 positions matching TRBD2. Unmatched junction bases numbered 7, after V lost 0 bases and J lost 1 base. This CDR3 is 16 amino acids long. CDR1 and CDR2 (germline): SGDLS, YYNGEE. CDR3: CASSVAAGPTSYEQYF. The CDR3 bases are TGTGCCAGCAGCGTAGCAGCGGGACCGACATCCTACGAGCAGTACTTC.

This clonotype is medium-sized in the sample. The chain uses TRBV20-1 and TRBJ1-2; D call uncertain. In germline, CDR1 is DFQATT, CDR2 SNEGSKA (reference sequence). The CDR3 length is 12 residues. With 0 bases removed from V and 7 bases from J, the gap between germline ends came to 9 bases. The CDR3 nucleotides are TGCAGTGCTAGAGATGACACCGGTGGCTACACCTTC. This sequence encodes CSARDDTGGYTF.

This clonotype appeared many times. This chain uses TRBV12-3 or TRBV12-4 with TRBJ1-4; TRBD1 aligns across 7 bases. The CDR3 contains 12 residues. The ends lost 4 bases at V and 10 bases at J; junction bases unmatched: 3. CDR3 protein: CASSSGGGKLFF. The CDR3 DNA reads as TGTGCCAGCAGTTCAGGGGGGGGAAAACTGTTTTTT.

This clonotype is judged medium-sized. This chain connects TRBV11-2 to TRBJ1-6, with D uncertain. Germline-derived CDR1 and CDR2 are SGHAT and FQNNGV. Deletions cut 5 bases from V and 10 bases from J, with 12 bases between. The CDR3 length is 13 residues. The CDR3 loop reads CASSGTRESPLHF. The CDR3 DNA follows: TGTGCCAGCAGCGGCACCCGTGAATCACCCCTCCACTTT.